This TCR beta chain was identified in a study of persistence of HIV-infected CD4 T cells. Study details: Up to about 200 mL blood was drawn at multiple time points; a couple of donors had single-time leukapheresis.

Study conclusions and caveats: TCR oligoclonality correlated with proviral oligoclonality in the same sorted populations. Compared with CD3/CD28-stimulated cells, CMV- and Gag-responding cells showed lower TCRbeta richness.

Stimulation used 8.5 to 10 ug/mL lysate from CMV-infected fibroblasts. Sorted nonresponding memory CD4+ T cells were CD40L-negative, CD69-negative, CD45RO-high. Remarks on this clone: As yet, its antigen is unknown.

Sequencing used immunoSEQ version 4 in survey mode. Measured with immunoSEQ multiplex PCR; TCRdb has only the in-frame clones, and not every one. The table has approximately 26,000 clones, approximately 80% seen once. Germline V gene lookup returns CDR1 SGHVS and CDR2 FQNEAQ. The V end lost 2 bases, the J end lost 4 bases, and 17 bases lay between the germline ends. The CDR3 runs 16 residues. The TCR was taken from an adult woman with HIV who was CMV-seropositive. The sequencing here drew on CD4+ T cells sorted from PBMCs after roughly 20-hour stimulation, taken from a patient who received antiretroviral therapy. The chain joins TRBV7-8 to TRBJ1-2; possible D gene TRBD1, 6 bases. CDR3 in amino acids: CASSLSRQERAYGYTF. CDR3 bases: TGTGCCAGCAGCTTAAGTCGACAGGAGAGGGCCTATGGCTACACCTTC.